A selection of T cell receptor beta chains follows, all from one sample in a study of CD8 T cells in Susac syndrome. From the immunoSEQ multiplex PCR reads, TCRdb called clonotypes with MiXCR, one entry per CDR3 protein. The sample includes roughly 150,000 distinct CDR3 sequences, around 95% of them seen just once. The sample comprised CD8+ T cells from PBMCs. Receptors originate from a human donor with multiple sclerosis. The CDR3 runs from the conserved cysteine through the conserved F or W. Fields, in order: J gene, V gene, CDR3 protein.

j_gene: TRBJ1-2; v_gene: TRBV20-1; CDR3aa: CSAPRGGAGYTF
j_gene: TRBJ2-7; v_gene: TRBV27; CDR3aa: CASSLSWSEWKYEQYF
j_gene: TRBJ2-2; v_gene: TRBV4-1; CDR3aa: CASSLRDRDANTGELFF
j_gene: TRBJ1-1; v_gene: TRBV29-1; CDR3aa: CSVSIPIRGGEAFF
j_gene: TRBJ2-1; v_gene: TRBV27; CDR3aa: CASSRLGQGGINEQFF
j_gene: TRBJ1-5; v_gene: TRBV20-1; CDR3aa: CSAQQGESNQPQHF
j_gene: TRBJ2-3; v_gene: TRBV30; CDR3aa: CAFNGLASTDTQYF
j_gene: TRBJ1-2; v_gene: TRBV13; CDR3aa: CASSLGGTNYGYTF
j_gene: TRBJ1-1; v_gene: TRBV27; CDR3aa: CASSSRDTGTEAFF
j_gene: TRBJ2-6; v_gene: TRBV7-9; CDR3aa: CAFSTFRANVLTF
j_gene: TRBJ1-2; v_gene: TRBV25-1; CDR3aa: CASSDLVGDRGLDGYTF
j_gene: TRBJ2-5; v_gene: TRBV24-1; CDR3aa: CATSDRGGRETQYF
j_gene: TRBJ2-5; v_gene: TRBV27; CDR3aa: CASSLYFGETQYF
j_gene: TRBJ2-1; v_gene: TRBV6-5; CDR3aa: CATSMGLVDEQFF
j_gene: TRBJ2-3; v_gene: TRBV20-1; CDR3aa: CSAREQGSSTDTQYF
j_gene: TRBJ1-1; v_gene: TRBV7-9; CDR3aa: CASSATETHTEAFF
j_gene: TRBJ2-1; v_gene: TRBV6-4; CDR3aa: CASPLRGDEQFF
j_gene: TRBJ2-1; v_gene: TRBV27; CDR3aa: CASKYQGPYNEQFF
j_gene: TRBJ2-5; v_gene: TRBV5-1; CDR3aa: CASSLEGGKYF
j_gene: TRBJ2-1; v_gene: TRBV4-2; CDR3aa: CASSQSIAGGYNEQFF
j_gene: TRBJ1-1; v_gene: TRBV27; CDR3aa: CASSPGWTGGTEAFF
j_gene: TRBJ2-1; v_gene: TRBV5-4; CDR3aa: CASSLPLDRSDEQFF
j_gene: TRBJ1-5; v_gene: TRBV7-2; CDR3aa: CASSIGPFYSNQPQHF
j_gene: TRBJ2-3; v_gene: TRBV3-1; CDR3aa: CASSPKPGSTDTQYF
j_gene: TRBJ2-3; v_gene: TRBV10-1; CDR3aa: CASSLRDSRGLDTQYF
j_gene: TRBJ1-2; v_gene: TRBV2; CDR3aa: CASSGTGGVYGYTF
j_gene: TRBJ1-1; v_gene: TRBV3-1; CDR3aa: CASSATGIEAFF
j_gene: TRBJ1-1; v_gene: TRBV15; CDR3aa: CATSGTAGITEAFF
j_gene: TRBJ2-1; v_gene: TRBV12-5; CDR3aa: CASGFSYRGYNEQFF
j_gene: TRBJ1-1; v_gene: TRBV5-6; CDR3aa: CASSLLRGRDTEAFF
j_gene: TRBJ2-3; v_gene: TRBV15; CDR3aa: CATSSWDRDTDTQYF
j_gene: TRBJ2-1; v_gene: TRBV12-3/TRBV12-4; CDR3aa: CASSLPNEQFF
j_gene: TRBJ2-7; v_gene: TRBV5-4; CDR3aa: CASSQDTGESYEQYF
j_gene: TRBJ2-5; v_gene: TRBV7-2; CDR3aa: CASSFRSGAETQYF
j_gene: TRBJ1-2; v_gene: TRBV7-9; CDR3aa: CASSSQAGQGTYGYTF
j_gene: TRBJ1-1; v_gene: TRBV20-1; CDR3aa: CSALYTLWNTEAFF
j_gene: TRBJ1-2; v_gene: TRBV7-2; CDR3aa: CASSLSETSNYGYTF
j_gene: TRBJ1-1; v_gene: TRBV5-1; CDR3aa: CASSSTGAEAFF
j_gene: TRBJ2-1; v_gene: TRBV29-1; CDR3aa: CSVEGSQGSQFF
j_gene: TRBJ2-2; v_gene: TRBV6-4; CDR3aa: CASSDSSQGNTGELFF
j_gene: TRBJ1-1; v_gene: TRBV7-9; CDR3aa: CASSPEPHLNTEAFF
j_gene: TRBJ1-1; v_gene: TRBV29-1; CDR3aa: CSVEETRTVNTEAFF
j_gene: TRBJ1-1; v_gene: TRBV5-1; CDR3aa: CASSLEGQGAGEAFF
j_gene: TRBJ1-3; v_gene: TRBV12-3/TRBV12-4; CDR3aa: CASSFLGPWGSGNTIYF
j_gene: TRBJ1-2; v_gene: TRBV6-4; CDR3aa: CASSDSAITGGGYGYTF
j_gene: TRBJ1-2; v_gene: TRBV27; CDR3aa: CASSPRTGYGYTF